The source of this T cell receptor beta chain is a study of blood T cell repertoires in COVID-19. On the study more broadly: Acute-phase and convalescent COVID-19 samples originated in the United States, Italy and Spain.

The CDR3 is 12 amino acids. The germline V gene encodes CDR1 GTSNPN and CDR2 SVGIG (reference sequence). V was shortened by 0 bases and J by 4 bases, with 6 bases between the two germline ends. Of note for this clone: The same CDR3 can be traced to other DNA sequences in this sample.

The method was immunoSEQ multiplex PCR; TCRdb's version includes in-frame clones alone and lacks a portion of them. The repertoire holds about 430,000 clones, with about 88% as singletons. The specimen sequenced was PBMCs or T cells enriched from blood (not recorded which). The TCR was taken from a woman between 18 and 29 years old who had been exposed to COVID-19. The chain carries TRBV30 and TRBJ2-5, with D tentatively TRBD1 (5 bases). The CDR3 loop is CAWSVRGETQYF. DNA for the CDR3: TGTGCCTGGAGTGTAAGGGGAGAGACCCAGTACTTC.